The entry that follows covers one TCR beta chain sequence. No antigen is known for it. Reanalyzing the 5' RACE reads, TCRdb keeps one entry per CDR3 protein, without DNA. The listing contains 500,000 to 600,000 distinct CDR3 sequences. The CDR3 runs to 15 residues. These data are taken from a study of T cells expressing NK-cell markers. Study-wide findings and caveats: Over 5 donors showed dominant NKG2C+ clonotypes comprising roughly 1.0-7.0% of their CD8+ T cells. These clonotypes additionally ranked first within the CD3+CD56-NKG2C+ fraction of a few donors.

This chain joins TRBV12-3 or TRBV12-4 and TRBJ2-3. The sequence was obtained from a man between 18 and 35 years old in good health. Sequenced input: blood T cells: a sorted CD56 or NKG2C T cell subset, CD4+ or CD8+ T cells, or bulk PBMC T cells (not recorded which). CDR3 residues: CASSLVGISTDTQYF.